The 18 T cell receptor beta chains below were found in one sample sequenced in a study of Ad26.COV2.S vaccination and SARS-CoV-2 variants (dated by TCRdb to the early 2020s). This specimen's treatment or condition label, interpreted: approximately 18 received Ad26.COV2.S at low or high dose, single or two shots; a few received placebo; per-sample allocation not given. Repertoires of vaccine and placebo recipients were sequenced from samples taken on day 63 after the first injection. The library was built by means of the immunoSEQ multiplex PCR assay. As stored in TCRdb, this immuneACCESS dataset retains in-frame rearrangements with V and J assigned. A fraction of the clones does not appear; measured against another copy, unresolved V genes explain less than half of the discrepancy, and the remainder lacks a known reason. The sample includes hundreds of thousands of clones, with 85% to 90% observed a single time. The ten largest clones add up to 5% of the sample.

The sequenced sample was peripheral blood, obtained in a trial of Ad26.COV2.S vaccine versus placebo. These receptors all come from a person aged 18-65 years who received the Ad26.COV2.S COVID-19 vaccine or a placebo.

This chain uses TRBV2 with TRBJ1-1; unclear D gene. The CDR3 is made up of 14 amino acids. V was pared by 3 bases and J by 3 bases, with 11 bases between. Germline V lookup: CDR1 SNHLY, CDR2 FYNNEI. The CDR3 loop reads CASSETIGDTEAFF. The CDR3 DNA sequence: TGTGCCAGCAGTGAGACGATCGGAGACACTGAAGCTTTCTTT.

This sequence joins TRBV5-4 and TRBJ1-2; D not certain. The V gene lost 3 bases and the J gene lost 6 bases, with 6 bases spanning the gap. This CDR3 is built from 11 residues. Germline V gives CDR1 SGHNT, CDR2 YYREEE (reference sequence). DNA of the CDR3: TGTGCCAGCAGCTCTACAGATGGCTACACCTTC. It codes for CASSSTDGYTF.

The J gene is TRBJ2-3, the V gene TRBV14, with D uncertain. This CDR3 is built from 18 residues. The V gene's germline CDR1 is SGHDN and CDR2 FVKESK. Trimming shortened V by 0 bases and J by 2 bases, and 18 bases separated the two germline ends. The CDR3 loop is CASSQDLGLSRATDTQYF. CDR3 coding DNA: TGTGCCAGCAGCCAAGATTTAGGGCTTAGTCGGGCCACAGATACGCAGTATTTT.

The chain uses TRBV9 and TRBJ1-6; D gene unclear. Per the germline V gene, CDR1 is SGDLS and CDR2 is YYNGEE. V gave up 2 bases and J gave up 7 bases, with 13 bases separating them. The CDR3 runs to 15 residues. The DNA for the CDR3 is TGTGCCAGCAGCGTTGGGCAGGAGACCAATTCACCCCTCCACTTT. This gives the protein CASSVGQETNSPLHF. Supplemented by reference TRBV9 and TRBJ1-6, the full variable domain reads DSGVTQTPKHLITATGQRVTLRCSPRSGDLSVYWYQQSLDQGLQFLIQYYNGEERAKGNILERFSAQQFPDLHSELNLSSLELGDSALYFCASSVGQETNSPLHFGNGTRLTVT.

The gene calls are TRBV6-2 or TRBV6-3 and TRBJ2-1; D could derive from TRBD1 or TRBD2 (6 bases each). The V gene's germline CDR1 is MNHEY and CDR2 SVGEGT. V was clipped by 3 bases and J by 2 bases, with 11 bases between them. The CDR3 totals 15 residues. CDR3 protein: CASSYERGAYNEQFF. The CDR3 DNA reads TGTGCCAGCAGTTATGAAAGGGGGGCCTACAATGAGCAGTTCTTC.

The V call is TRBV30, the J call TRBJ1-3, with 7 bases identical to TRBD1. This CDR3 has 13 amino acids. The J segment lost 1 base and the V segment lost 4 bases, leaving 1 base of the junction unmatched. From germline, CDR1 is GTSNPN and CDR2 SVGIG (reference sequence). CDR3 amino acids: CAWNRGSGNTIYF. The DNA for the CDR3 is TGTGCCTGGAACAGGGGATCTGGAAACACCATATATTTT.

This CDR3 reads CASSLEIRSEAFF. The CDR3 coding sequence is TGTGCCAGCAGCTTAGAGATCCGTTCTGAAGCTTTCTTT. The rearrangement links TRBV7-2 to TRBJ1-1; D remains ambiguous. Trimming shortened V by 1 base and J by 6 bases, and 9 bases separated the two germline ends. The CDR3 length is 13 residues. Per germline, CDR1 SGHTA and CDR2 FQGNSA.

This rearrangement joins TRBV6-2 or TRBV6-3 to TRBJ1-1, with D hard to call. The CDR3 runs to 13 residues. The V end lost 2 bases, the J end lost 1 base, and 5 bases lay between the germline ends. Germline V gene lookup returns CDR1 MNHEY and CDR2 SVGEGT. The CDR3: CASSYPKNTEAFF. The CDR3 region has the DNA TGTGCCAGCAGTTACCCGAAGAACACTGAAGCTTTCTTT.

The chain couples TRBV3-1 (or the pseudogene TRBV3-2) to TRBJ2-3; TRBD2 agrees at 9 bases. CDR3 length: 14 residues. Germline CDR1 reads LGHDT; CDR2 reads YNNKEL (reference sequence). V lost 1 base and J lost 5; bases outside the gene matches: 1. The CDR3 loop is CASSQGTSVDTQYF. CDR3 in DNA: TGTGCCAGCAGCCAAGGGACTAGCGTAGATACGCAGTATTTT.

The J gene is TRBJ2-7, the V gene TRBV27; 9 nucleotides align to TRBD1. Germline CDR1 and CDR2: MNHEY and SMNVEV (reference sequence). The V gene end was trimmed by 3 bases and the J gene end by 2 bases; junction bases not matched to a gene: 5. The CDR3 spans 15 residues. This CDR3 reads CASSFRDRVPYEQYF. The CDR3 DNA sequence: TGTGCCAGCAGTTTCCGGGACAGGGTTCCCTACGAGCAGTACTTC.

The V and J genes are TRBV28 and TRBJ2-1, with a weak D call TRBD1 (6 bases). Germline CDR1 reads MDHEN; CDR2 reads SYDVKM. There are 14 residues in the CDR3. V was cut by 6 bases and J by 6 bases, with 15 bases left in between. The CDR3 DNA is TGTGCCAGCAGAACGCCTACAGGGTTCAATGAGCAGTTCTTC. This sequence encodes CASRTPTGFNEQFF. Full variable domain (outside the CDR3, taken from reference TRBV28 and TRBJ2-1): DVKVTQSSRYLVKRTGEKVFLECVQDMDHENMFWYRQDPGLGLRLIYFSYDVKMKEKGDIPEGYSVSREKKERFSLILESASTNQTSMYLCASRTPTGFNEQFFGPGTRLTVL.

The chain couples TRBV5-4 to TRBJ2-5, with 7 bases lining up with TRBD1. The germline gives CDR1 SGHNT, CDR2 YYREEE (reference sequence). The V segment lost 0 bases and the J segment 3 bases; nucleotides outside the gene matches: 2. CDR3 size: 14 residues. The CDR3 here is CASSLAGTEETQYF. The CDR3 DNA is TGTGCCAGCAGCTTGGCGGGGACAGAAGAGACCCAGTACTTC.

The V call is TRBV7-9, the J call TRBJ2-2; 8 nucleotides align to TRBD2. Germline-derived CDR1 and CDR2 are SEHNR and FQNEAQ (reference sequence). The CDR3 length is 15 residues. The junction had 3 bases not matched to a gene; V was cut back by 5 bases and J by 1 base. The CDR3 nucleotides are TGTGCCAGCAGCAAACTAGCGGTGAACACCGGGGAGCTGTTTTTT. Translating gives CASSKLAVNTGELFF.

The rearrangement joins TRBV4-1 to TRBJ1-1, with 7 bases identical to TRBD1. This CDR3 spans 15 amino acids. Trimming removed 3 bases from V and 3 bases from J; junction bases left unmatched: 7. Germline V lookup: CDR1 MGHRA, CDR2 YSYEKL. The CDR3 loop reads CASSHKEGADTEAFF. The CDR3 DNA is TGCGCCAGCAGCCATAAGGAGGGGGCAGACACTGAAGCTTTCTTT.

Comments on this clone: Other DNA sequences in the same sample also yield this CDR3. This chain joins TRBV5-1 and TRBJ2-1; a possible D gene is TRBD2 (5 bases). There are 15 residues in the CDR3. Germline V CDR1 and CDR2: SGHRS, YFSETQ. Trimming took off 5 bases at V and 0 bases at J, with 12 bases between the two ends. The CDR3 spells CASSLAQSSYNEQFF. CDR3 sequence (DNA): TGCGCCAGCAGTCTAGCTCAGAGCTCCTACAATGAGCAGTTCTTC.

In DNA, the CDR3 is TGTGCCAGCAGGATGACTAGCGGGGGGGCGAATGAGCAGTTCTTC. Translated, it gives CASRMTSGGANEQFF. This chain links TRBV2 with TRBJ2-1, with 14 bases that match TRBD2. The V gene end was trimmed by 6 bases and the J gene end by 7 bases; junction bases not matched to a gene: 5. The germline gives CDR1 SNHLY, CDR2 FYNNEI. The CDR3 is 15 amino acids. Complete variable domain (other parts from reference TRBV2 and TRBJ2-1): EPEVTQTPSHQVTQMGQEVILRCVPISNHLYFYWYRQILGQKVEFLVSFYNNEISEKSEIFDDQFSVERPDGSNFTLKIRSTKLEDSAMYFCASRMTSGGANEQFFGPGTRLTVL.

This chain connects TRBV10-3 to TRBJ2-1, with unresolved D. CDR3 length: 10 amino acids. The V end was cut by 8 bases, the J end by 9 bases, with 8 bases between. Germline values: CDR1 ENHRY, CDR2 SYGVKD. As DNA, the CDR3 is TGTGCCATCGGAGCTTCTGAGCAGTTCTTC. The encoded protein is CAIGASEQFF.

The V call is TRBV5-1, the J call TRBJ2-3; 9 bases align to TRBD1. V lost 2 bases, J lost 2 bases, and 6 bases stayed unmatched. This CDR3 contains 16 residues. Germline V gene sequence: CDR1 SGHRS, CDR2 YFSETQ. The DNA for the CDR3 is TGCGCCAGCAGCTTAACCGGGACAGGGCCCACAGATACGCAGTATTTT. This encodes CASSLTGTGPTDTQYF.